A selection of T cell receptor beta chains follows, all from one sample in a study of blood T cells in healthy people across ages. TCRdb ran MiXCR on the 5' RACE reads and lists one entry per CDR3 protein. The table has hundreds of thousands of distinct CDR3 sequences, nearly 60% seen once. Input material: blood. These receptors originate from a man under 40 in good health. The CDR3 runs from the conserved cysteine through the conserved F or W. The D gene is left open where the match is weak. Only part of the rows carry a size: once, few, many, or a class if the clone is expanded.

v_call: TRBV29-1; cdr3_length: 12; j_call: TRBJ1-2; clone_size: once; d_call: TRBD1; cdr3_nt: TGCAGCGCATCACAGGGGGGGGCTGGCTACACCTTC; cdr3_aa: CSASQGGAGYTF
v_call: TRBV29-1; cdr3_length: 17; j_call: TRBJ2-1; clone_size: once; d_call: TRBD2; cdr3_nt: TGCAGCGTTGGAAATACCGGGACTACCATCTCCTACAATGAGCAGTTCTTC; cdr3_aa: CSVGNTGTTISYNEQFF
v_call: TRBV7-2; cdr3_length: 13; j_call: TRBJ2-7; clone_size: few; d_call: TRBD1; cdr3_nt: TGTGCCAGCAGCTTACGACAGGGGGGCGAGCAGTACTTC; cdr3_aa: CASSLRQGGEQYF
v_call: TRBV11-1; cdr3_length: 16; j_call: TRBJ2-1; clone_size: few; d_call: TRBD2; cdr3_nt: TGTGCCAGCAGCTACGCCGGGACTAGCGTTAACAATGAGCAGTTCTTC; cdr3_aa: CASSYAGTSVNNEQFF
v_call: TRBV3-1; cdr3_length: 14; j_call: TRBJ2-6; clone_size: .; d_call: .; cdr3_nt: TGTGCCAGCAGCCATCCTTCTGGGGCCAACGTCCTGACTTTC; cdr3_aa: CASSHPSGANVLTF
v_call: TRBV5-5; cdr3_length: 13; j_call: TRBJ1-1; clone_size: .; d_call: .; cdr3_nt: TGTGCCAGCAGCTTGGGGGACACCACTGAAGCTTTCTTT; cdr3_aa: CASSLGDTTEAFF
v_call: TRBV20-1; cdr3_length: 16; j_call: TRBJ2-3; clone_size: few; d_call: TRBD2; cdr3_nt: TGCAGTGCTAGAGATTCGACGGGAGGGCCCCCAGATACGCAGTATTTT; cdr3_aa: CSARDSTGGPPDTQYF
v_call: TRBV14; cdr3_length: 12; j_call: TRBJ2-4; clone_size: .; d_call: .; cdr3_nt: TGTGCCAGCAGCATAGATCCGACCATTCAGTACTTC; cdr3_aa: CASSIDPTIQYF
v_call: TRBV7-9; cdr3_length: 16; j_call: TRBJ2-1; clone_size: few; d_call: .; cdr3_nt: TGTGCCAGCAGCTTAGTGGGCAGCTCGGGGTCCCGTGAGCAGTTCTTC; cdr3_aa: CASSLVGSSGSREQFF
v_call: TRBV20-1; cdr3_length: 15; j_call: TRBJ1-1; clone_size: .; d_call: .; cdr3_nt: TGCAGTGCTAGCTTACCCAGGGGAGTAGGCACTGAAGCTTTCTTT; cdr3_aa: CSASLPRGVGTEAFF
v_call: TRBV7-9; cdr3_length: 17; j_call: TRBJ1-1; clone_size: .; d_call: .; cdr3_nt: TGTGCCAGCAGCTCAAAGGGGCAGGGGACCATGAACACTGAAGCTTTCTTT; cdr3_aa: CASSSKGQGTMNTEAFF
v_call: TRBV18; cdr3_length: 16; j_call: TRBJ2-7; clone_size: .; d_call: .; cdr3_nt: TGTGCCAGCTCCTCGAATGAGGGACATGGGTACTACGAGCAGTACTTC; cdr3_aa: CASSSNEGHGYYEQYF
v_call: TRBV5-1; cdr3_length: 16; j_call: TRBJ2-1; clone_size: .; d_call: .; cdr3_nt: TGCGCCAGCAGCTTGGTTGGAGGTAGGGGGTCCAATGAGCAGTTCTTC; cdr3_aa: CASSLVGGRGSNEQFF
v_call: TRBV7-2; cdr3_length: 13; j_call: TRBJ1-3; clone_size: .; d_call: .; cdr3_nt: TGTGCCAGCAGCCGCGAAGACCGAAACACCATATATTTT; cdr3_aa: CASSREDRNTIYF
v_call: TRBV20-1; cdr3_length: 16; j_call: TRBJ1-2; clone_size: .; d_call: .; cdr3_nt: TGCAGTGCTAGGGGCTCCGGGACCGGTGGCAACTATGGCTACACCTTC; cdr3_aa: CSARGSGTGGNYGYTF